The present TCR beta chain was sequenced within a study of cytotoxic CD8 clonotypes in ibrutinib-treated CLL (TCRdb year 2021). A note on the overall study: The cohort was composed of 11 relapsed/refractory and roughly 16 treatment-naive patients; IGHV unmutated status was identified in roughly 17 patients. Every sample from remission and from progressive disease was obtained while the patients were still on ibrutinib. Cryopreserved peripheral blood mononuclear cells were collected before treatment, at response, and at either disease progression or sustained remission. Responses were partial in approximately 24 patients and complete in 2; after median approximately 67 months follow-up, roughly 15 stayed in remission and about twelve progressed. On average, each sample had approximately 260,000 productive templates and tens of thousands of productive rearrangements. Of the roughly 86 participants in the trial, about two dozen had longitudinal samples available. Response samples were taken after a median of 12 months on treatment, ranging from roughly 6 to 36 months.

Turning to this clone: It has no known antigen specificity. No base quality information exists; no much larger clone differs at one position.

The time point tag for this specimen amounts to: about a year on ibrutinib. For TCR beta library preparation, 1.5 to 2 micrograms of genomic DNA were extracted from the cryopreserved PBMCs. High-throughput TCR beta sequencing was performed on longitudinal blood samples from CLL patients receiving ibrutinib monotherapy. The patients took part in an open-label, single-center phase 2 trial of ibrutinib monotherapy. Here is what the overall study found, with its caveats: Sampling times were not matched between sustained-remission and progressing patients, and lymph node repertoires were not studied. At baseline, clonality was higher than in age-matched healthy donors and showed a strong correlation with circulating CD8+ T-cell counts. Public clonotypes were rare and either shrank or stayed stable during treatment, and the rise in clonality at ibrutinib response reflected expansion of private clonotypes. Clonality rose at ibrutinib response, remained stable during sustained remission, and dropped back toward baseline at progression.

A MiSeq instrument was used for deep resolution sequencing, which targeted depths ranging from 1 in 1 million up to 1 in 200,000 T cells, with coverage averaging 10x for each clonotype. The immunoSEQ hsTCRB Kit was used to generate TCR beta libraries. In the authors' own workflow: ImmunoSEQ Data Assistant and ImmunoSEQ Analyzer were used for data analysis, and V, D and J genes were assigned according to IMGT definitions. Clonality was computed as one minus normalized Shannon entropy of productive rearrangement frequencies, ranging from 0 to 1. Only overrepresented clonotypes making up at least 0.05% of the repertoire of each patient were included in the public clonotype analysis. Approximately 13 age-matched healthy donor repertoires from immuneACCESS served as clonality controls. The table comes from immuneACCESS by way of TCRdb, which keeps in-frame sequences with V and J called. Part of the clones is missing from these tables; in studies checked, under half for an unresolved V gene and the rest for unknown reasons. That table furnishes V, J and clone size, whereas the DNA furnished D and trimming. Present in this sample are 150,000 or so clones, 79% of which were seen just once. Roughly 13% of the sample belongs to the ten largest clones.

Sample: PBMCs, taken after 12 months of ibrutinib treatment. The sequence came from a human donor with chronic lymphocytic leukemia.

The CDR3 amino acid sequence is: CASSQTGTGSSGYTF. The nucleotide sequence is TGTGCCAGCAGCCAGACCGGGACAGGGAGTAGTGGCTACACCTTC. The V gene is TRBV27 and the J gene is TRBJ1-2; the central 9 bases match TRBD1. Sequences MNHEY (CDR1) and SMNVEV (CDR2) are obtained from the germline V gene (reference sequence). The CDR3, from cysteine to phenylalanine, totals 15 residues. The only DNA kept is the CDR3, 45 bases in frame from the first base. Trimming leaves V shorter by 6 bases and J shorter by 7 bases, with the junction holding 12 bases beyond the gene matches.